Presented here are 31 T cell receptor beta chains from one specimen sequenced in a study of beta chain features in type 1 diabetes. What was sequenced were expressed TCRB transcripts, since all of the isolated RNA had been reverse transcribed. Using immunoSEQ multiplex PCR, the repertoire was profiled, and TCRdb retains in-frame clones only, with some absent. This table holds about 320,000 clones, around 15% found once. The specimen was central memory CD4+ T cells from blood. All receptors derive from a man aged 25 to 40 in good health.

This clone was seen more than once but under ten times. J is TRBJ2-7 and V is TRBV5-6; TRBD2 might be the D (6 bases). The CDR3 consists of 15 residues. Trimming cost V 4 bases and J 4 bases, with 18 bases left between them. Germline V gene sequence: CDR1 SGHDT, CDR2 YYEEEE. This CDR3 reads CASSPELGGGYEQYF. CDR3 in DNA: TGTGCCAGCAGCCCCGAGCTAGGAGGAGGGTACGAGCAGTACTTC.

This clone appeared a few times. Here the CDR3 DNA reads TGTGCCAGCAGAGGGGGCTTTTGGGCTTCACCCCTCCACTTT. Encoded protein: CASRGGFWASPLHF. The genes are TRBV27 and TRBJ1-6; 7 bases are shared with TRBD1. Germline V gene data show CDR1 as MNHEY and CDR2 as SMNVEV (reference sequence). The V segment lost 6 bases and the J segment 9 bases; nucleotides outside the gene matches: 8. This CDR3 spans 14 amino acids.

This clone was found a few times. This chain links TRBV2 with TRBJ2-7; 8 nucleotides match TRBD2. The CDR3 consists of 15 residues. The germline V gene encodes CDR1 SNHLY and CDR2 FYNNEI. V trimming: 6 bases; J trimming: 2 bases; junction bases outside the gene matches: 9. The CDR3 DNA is TGTGCCAGCAGAGCCGAGATAGCGGGGACCTACGAGCAGTACTTC. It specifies CASRAEIAGTYEQYF.

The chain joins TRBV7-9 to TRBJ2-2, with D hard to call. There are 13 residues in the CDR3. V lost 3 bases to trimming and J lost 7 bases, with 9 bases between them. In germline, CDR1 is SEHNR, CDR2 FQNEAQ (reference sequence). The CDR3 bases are TGTGCCAGCAGCTTCGGCGGAAACGGGGAGCTGTTTTTT. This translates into CASSFGGNGELFF.

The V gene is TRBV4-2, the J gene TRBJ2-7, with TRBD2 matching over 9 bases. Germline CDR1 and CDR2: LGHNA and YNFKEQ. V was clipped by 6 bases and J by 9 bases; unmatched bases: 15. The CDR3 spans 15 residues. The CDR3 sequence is CASSCGTSLIRGQYV. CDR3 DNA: TGTGCCAGCAGTTGCGGGACTAGCCTAATACGCGGGCAGTACGTC.

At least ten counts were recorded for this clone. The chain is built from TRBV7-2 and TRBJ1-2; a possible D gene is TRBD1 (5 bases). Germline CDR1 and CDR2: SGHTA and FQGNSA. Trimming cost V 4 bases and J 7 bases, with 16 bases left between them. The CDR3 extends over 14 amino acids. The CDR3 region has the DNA TGTGCCAGCAGCTGGGGACGGAGCCCTGGTGGCTACACCTTC. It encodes CASSWGRSPGGYTF. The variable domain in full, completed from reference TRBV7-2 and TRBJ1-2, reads GAGVSQSPSNKVTEKGKDVELRCDPISGHTALYWYRQSLGQGLEFLIYFQGNSAPDKSGLPSDRFSAERTGGSVSTLTIQRTQQEDSAVYLCASSWGRSPGGYTFGSGTRLTVV.

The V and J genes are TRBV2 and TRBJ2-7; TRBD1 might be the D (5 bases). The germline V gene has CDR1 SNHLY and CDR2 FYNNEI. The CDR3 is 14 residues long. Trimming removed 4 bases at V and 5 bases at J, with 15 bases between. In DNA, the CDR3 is TGTGCCAGCAGTGGCAGGGTCCCAGGCCACGAGCAGTACTTC. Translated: CASSGRVPGHEQYF. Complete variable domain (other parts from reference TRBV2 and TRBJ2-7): EPEVTQTPSHQVTQMGQEVILRCVPISNHLYFYWYRQILGQKVEFLVSFYNNEISEKSEIFDDQFSVERPDGSNFTLKIRSTKLEDSAMYFCASSGRVPGHEQYFGPGTRLTVT.

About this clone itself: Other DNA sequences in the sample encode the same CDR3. The CDR3 sequence is CASRPTSGRARDTQYF. CDR3 sequence (DNA): TGTGCCAGTAGGCCGACTAGCGGGAGGGCCCGGGATACGCAGTATTTT. V is TRBV19 and J is TRBJ2-3; 14 nucleotides match TRBD2. The J segment lost 6 bases and the V segment lost 6 bases, leaving 8 bases of the junction unmatched. The CDR3 length is 16 residues. CDR1 is LNHDA and CDR2 is SQIVND in the germline V gene (reference sequence).

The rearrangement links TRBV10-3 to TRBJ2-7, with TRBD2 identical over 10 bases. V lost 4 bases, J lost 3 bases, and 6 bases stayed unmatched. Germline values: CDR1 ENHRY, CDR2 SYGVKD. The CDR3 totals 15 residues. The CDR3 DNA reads TGTGCCATCAGTGGGAGCGGGGGGGGCTTCTACGAGCAGTACTTC. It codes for CAISGSGGGFYEQYF.

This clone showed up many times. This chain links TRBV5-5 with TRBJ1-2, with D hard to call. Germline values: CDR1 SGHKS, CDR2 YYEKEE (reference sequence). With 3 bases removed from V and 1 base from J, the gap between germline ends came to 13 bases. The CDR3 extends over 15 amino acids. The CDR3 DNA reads TGTGCCAGCAGCTGGACGAGGTCAGATAACTATGGCTACACCTTC. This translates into CASSWTRSDNYGYTF.

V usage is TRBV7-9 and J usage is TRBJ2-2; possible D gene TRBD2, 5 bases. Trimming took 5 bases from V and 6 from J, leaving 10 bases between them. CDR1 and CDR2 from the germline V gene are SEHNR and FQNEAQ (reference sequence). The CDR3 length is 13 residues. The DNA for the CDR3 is TGTGCCAGCAGCATTAGCGTATCCGGGGAGCTGTTTTTT. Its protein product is CASSISVSGELFF.

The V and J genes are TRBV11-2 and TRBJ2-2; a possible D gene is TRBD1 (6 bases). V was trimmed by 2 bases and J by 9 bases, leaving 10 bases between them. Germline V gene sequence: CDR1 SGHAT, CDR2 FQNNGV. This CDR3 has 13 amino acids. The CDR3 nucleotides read TGTGCCAGCAGCTTAAAAGGGGGTTGGGAGCTGTTTTTT. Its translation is CASSLKGGWELFF.

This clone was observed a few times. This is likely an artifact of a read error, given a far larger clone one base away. The CDR3 bases are TGTGCCAGCTCAACTTTGCCGGGACAGGTGATTATAAGCAATCAGCCCCAGCATTTT. It codes for CASSTLPGQVIISNQPQHF. The chain carries TRBV18 and TRBJ1-5; 8 nucleotides match TRBD1. J was trimmed by 1 base and V by 5 bases; bases with no gene match: 16. The CDR3 contains 19 residues. Germline CDR1 KGHSH, CDR2 LQKENI.

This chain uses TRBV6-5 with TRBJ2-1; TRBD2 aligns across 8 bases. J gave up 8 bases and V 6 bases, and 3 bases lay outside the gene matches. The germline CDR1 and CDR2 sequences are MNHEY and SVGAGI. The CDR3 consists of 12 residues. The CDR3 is CASSSGSDEQFF. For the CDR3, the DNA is TGTGCCAGCAGCAGCGGGAGCGATGAGCAGTTCTTC.

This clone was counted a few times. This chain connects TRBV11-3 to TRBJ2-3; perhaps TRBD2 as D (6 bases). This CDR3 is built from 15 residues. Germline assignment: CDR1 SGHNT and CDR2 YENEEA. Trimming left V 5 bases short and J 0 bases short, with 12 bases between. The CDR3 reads CASSHSGTSTDTQYF. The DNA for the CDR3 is TGTGCCAGCAGCCATTCCGGGACTAGCACAGATACGCAGTATTTT. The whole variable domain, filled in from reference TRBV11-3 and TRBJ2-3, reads EAGVVQSPRYKIIEKKQPVAFWCNPISGHNTLYWYLQNLGQGPELLIRYENEEAVDDSQLPKDRFSAERLKGVDSTLKIQPAELGDSAVYLCASSHSGTSTDTQYFGPGTRLTVL.

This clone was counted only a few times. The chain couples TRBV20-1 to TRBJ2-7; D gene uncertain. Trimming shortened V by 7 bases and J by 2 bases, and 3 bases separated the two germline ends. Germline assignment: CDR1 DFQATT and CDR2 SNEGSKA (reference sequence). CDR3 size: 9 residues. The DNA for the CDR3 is TGCAGTGAGCCCTACGAGCAGTACTTC. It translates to CSEPYEQYF.

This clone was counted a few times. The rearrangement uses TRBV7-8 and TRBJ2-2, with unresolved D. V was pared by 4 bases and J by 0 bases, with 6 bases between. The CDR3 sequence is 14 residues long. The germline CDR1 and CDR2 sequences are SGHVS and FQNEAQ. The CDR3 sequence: CASSSAPNTGELFF. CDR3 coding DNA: TGTGCCAGCAGCTCGGCCCCGAACACCGGGGAGCTGTTTTTT.

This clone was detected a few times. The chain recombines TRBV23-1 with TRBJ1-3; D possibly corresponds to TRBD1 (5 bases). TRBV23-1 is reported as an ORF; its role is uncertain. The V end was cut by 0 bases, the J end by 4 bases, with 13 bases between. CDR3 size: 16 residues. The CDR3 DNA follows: TGCGCCAGCAGTCAATCGTGGGGCGGGATGGGAAACACCATATATTTT. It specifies CASSQSWGGMGNTIYF.

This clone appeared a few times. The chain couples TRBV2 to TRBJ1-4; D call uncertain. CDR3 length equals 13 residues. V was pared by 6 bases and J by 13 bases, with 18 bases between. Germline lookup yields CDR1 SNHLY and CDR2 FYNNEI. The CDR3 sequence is CASRPGPLGGLFF. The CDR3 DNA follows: TGTGCCAGCAGACCGGGTCCCCTGGGAGGACTGTTTTTT.

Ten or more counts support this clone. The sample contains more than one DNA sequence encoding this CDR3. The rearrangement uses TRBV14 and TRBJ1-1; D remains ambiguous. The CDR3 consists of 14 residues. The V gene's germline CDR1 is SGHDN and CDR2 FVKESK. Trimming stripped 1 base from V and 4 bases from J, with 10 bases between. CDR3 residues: CASSQVYGGTEAFF. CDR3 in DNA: TGTGCCAGCAGCCAAGTATATGGCGGCACTGAAGCTTTCTTT. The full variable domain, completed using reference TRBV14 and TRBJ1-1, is EAGVTQFPSHSVIEKGQTVTLRCDPISGHDNLYWYRRVMGKEIKFLLHFVKESKQDESGMPNNRFLAERTGGTYSTLKVQPAELEDSGVYFCASSQVYGGTEAFFGQGTRLTVV.

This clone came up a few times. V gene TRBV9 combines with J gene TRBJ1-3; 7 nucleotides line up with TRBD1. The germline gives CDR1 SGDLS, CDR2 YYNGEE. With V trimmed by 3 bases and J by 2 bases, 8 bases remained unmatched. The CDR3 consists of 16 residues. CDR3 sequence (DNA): TGTGCCAGCAGCGCCGACCTTGGACAGGCTGGAAACACCATATATTTT. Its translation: CASSADLGQAGNTIYF. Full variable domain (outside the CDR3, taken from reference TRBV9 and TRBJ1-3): DSGVTQTPKHLITATGQRVTLRCSPRSGDLSVYWYQQSLDQGLQFLIQYYNGEERAKGNILERFSAQQFPDLHSELNLSSLELGDSALYFCASSADLGQAGNTIYFGEGSWLTVV.

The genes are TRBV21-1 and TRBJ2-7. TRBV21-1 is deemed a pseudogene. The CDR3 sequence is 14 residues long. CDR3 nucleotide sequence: TGTGCCTCTATTTCCCGGCACTTCTGGCCCGAGCAGTACGTC. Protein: CASISRHFWPEQYV.

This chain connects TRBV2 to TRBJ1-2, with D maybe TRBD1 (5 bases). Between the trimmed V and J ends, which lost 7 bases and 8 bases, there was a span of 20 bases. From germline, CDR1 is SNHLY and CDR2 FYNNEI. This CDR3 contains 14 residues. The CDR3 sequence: CASIGLQGALGYTF. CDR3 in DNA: TGTGCCAGCATAGGTCTGCAGGGTGCGTTAGGCTACACCTTC.

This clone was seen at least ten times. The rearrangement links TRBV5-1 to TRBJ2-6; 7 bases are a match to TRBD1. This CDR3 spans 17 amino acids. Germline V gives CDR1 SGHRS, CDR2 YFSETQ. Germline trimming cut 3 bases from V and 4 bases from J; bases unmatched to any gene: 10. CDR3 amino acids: CASSWGQTWVGANVLTF. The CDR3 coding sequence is TGCGCCAGCAGCTGGGGACAGACCTGGGTAGGGGCCAACGTCCTGACTTTC.

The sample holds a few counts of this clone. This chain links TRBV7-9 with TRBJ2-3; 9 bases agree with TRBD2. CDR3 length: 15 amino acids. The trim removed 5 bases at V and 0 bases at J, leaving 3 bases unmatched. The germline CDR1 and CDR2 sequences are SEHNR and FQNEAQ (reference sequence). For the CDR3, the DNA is TGTGCCAGCAGCACCCTAGCGGGAAGCACAGATACGCAGTATTTT. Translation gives CASSTLAGSTDTQYF.

CDR3 region: CASSFADPSADTQYF. For the CDR3, the DNA is TGTGCCAGCAGCTTCGCAGACCCCTCGGCAGATACGCAGTATTTT. The chain uses TRBV11-2 and TRBJ2-3; D remains ambiguous. The germline V and J ends were trimmed by 3 bases and 4 bases, with 14 bases remaining between them. The CDR3 has 15 residues. CDR1 is SGHAT and CDR2 is FQNNGV in the germline V gene.

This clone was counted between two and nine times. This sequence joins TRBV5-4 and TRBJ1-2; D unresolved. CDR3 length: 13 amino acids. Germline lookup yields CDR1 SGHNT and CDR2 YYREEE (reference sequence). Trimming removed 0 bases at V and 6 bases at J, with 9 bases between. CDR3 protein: CASSLVGMDGYTF. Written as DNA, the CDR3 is TGTGCCAGCAGCTTGGTAGGGATGGATGGCTACACCTTC.

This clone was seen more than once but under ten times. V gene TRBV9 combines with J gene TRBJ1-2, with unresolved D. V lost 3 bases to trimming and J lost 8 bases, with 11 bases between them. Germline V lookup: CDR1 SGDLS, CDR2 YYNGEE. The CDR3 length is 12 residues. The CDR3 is CASSGGPGGYTF. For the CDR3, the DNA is TGTGCCAGCAGCGGAGGACCAGGAGGCTACACCTTC.

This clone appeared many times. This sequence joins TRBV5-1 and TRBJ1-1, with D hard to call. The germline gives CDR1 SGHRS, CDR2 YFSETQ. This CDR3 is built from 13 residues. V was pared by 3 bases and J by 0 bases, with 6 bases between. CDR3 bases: TGCGCCAGCAGCTCGGAGATGAACACTGAAGCTTTCTTT. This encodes CASSSEMNTEAFF.

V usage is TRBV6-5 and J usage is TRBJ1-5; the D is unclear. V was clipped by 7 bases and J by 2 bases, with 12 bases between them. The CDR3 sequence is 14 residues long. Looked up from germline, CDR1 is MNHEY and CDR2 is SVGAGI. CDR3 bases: TGTGCCAGCACCGAAGGAACGGGCAATCAGCCCCAGCATTTT. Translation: CASTEGTGNQPQHF.

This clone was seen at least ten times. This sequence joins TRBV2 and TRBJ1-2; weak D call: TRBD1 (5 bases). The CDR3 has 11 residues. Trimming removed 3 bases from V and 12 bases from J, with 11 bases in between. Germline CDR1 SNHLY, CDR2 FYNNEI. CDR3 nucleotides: TGTGCCAGCAGTGACAGGGCTTCTGACACCTTC. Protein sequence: CASSDRASDTF. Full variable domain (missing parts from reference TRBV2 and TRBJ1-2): EPEVTQTPSHQVTQMGQEVILRCVPISNHLYFYWYRQILGQKVEFLVSFYNNEISEKSEIFDDQFSVERPDGSNFTLKIRSTKLEDSAMYFCASSDRASDTFGSGTRLTVV.